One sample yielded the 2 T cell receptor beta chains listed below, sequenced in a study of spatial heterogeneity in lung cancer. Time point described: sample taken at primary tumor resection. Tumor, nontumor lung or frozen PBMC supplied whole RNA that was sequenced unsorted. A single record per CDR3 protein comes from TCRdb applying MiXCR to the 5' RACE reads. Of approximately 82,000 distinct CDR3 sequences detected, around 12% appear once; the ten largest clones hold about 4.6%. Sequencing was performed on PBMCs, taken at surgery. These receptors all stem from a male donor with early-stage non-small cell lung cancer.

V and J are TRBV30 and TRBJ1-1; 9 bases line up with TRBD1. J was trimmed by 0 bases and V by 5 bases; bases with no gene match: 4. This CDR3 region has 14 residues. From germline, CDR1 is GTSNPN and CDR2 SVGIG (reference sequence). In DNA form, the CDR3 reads TGTGCCTGGGCTACAGGGGGCCTGAACACTGAAGCTTTCTTT. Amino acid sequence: CAWATGGLNTEAFF.

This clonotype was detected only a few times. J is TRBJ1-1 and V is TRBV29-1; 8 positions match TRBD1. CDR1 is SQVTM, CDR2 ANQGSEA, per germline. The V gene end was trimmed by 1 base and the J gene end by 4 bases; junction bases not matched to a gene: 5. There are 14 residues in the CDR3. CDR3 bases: TGCAGCGTTGAAGCACGGACAGGGTCCACTGAAGCTTTCTTT. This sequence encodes CSVEARTGSTEAFF.